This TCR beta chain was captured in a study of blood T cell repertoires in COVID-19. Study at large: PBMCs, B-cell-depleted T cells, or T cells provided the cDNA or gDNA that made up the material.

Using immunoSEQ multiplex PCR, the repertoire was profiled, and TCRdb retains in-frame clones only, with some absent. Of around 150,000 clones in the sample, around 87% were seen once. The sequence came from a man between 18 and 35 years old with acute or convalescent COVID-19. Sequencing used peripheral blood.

In DNA, the CDR3 is TGCGCCAGCAGCTGGCAGGGTACAGATACGCAGTATTTT. Amino acid sequence: CASSWQGTDTQYF. The chain recombines TRBV5-1 with TRBJ2-3; tentatively, D is TRBD1 (5 bases). The CDR3 runs to 13 residues. The V end lost 3 bases, the J end lost 3 bases, and 8 bases lay between the germline ends. CDR1 and CDR2 from the germline V gene are SGHRS and YFSETQ.